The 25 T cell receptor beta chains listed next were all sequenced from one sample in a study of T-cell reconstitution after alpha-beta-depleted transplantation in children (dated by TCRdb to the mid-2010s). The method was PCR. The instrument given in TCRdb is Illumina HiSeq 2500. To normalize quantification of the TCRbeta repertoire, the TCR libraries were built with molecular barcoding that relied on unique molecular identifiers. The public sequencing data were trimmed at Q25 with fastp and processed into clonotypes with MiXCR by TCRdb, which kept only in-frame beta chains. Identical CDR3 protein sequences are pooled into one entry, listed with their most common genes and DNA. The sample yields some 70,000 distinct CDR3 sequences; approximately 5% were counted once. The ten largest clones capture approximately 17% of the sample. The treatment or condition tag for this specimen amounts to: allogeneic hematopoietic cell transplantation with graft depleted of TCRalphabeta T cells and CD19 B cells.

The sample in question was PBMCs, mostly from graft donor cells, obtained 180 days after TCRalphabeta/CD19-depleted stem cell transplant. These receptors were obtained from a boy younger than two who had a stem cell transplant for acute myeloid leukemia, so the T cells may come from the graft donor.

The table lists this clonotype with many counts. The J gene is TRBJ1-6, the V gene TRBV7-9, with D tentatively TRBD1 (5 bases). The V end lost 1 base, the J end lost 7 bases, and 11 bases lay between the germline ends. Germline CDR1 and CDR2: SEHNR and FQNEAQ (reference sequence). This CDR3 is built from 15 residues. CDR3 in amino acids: CASSLGQAGNSPLHF. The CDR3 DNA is TGTGCCAGCAGCTTAGGGCAGGCAGGGAATTCACCCCTCCACTTT.

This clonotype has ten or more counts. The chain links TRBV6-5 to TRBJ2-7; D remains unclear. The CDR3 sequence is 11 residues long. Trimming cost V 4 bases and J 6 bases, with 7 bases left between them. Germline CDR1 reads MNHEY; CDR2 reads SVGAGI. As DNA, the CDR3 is TGTGCCAGCAGTTCCTCGGGCGAGCAGTACTTC. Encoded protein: CASSSSGEQYF.

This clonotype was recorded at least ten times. CDR3 loop: CATYEAGRTDTQYF. The CDR3 DNA sequence: TGTGCCACCTACGAGGCAGGTCGCACAGATACGCAGTATTTT. The J gene is TRBJ2-3, the V gene TRBV6-1; D is ambiguous. V lost 10 bases and J 1 base, leaving 15 bases between the germline ends. This CDR3 contains 14 residues. The V gene's germline CDR1 is MNHNS and CDR2 SASEGT.

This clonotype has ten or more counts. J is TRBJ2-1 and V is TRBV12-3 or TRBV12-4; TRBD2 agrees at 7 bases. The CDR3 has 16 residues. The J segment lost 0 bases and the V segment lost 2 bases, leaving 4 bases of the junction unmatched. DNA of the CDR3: TGTGCCAGCAGTTTACGGGGGGTCGGCTCCTACAATGAGCAGTTCTTC. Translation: CASSLRGVGSYNEQFF.

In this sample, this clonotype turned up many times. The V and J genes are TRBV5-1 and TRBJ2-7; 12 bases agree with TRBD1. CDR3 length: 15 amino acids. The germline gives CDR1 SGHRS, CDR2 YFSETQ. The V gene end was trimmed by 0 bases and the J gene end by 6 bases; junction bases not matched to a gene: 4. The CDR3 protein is CASSLAGQGAAEQYF. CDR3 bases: TGCGCCAGCAGCTTGGCGGGACAGGGGGCGGCCGAGCAGTACTTC.

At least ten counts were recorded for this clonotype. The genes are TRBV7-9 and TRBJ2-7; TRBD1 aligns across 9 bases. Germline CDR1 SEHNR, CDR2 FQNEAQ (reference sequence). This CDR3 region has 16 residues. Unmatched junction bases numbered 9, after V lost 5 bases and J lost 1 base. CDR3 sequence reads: CASSPISGTGSYEQYF. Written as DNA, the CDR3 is TGTGCCAGCAGCCCGATCTCCGGGACAGGGTCCTACGAGCAGTACTTC.

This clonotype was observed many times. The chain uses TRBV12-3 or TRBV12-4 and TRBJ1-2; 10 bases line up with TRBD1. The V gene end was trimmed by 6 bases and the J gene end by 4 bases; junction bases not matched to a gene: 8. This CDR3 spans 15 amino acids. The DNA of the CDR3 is TGTGCCAGCAGCTATTACAGGACAGGGGGCTATGGCTACACCTTC. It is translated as CASSYYRTGGYGYTF.

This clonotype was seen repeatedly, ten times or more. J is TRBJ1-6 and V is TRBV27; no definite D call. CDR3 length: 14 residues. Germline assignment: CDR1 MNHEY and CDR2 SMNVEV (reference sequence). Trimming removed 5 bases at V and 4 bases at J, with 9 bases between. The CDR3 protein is CASSKGPYNSPLHF. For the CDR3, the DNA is TGTGCCAGCAGTAAAGGACCTTATAATTCACCCCTCCACTTT.

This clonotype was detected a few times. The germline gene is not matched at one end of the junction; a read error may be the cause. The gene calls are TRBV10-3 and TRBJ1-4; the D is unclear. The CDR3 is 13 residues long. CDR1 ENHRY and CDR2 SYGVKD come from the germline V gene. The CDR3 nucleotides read TGTGCCATCAGTGTGGGAGCTAATGAAAAACTGTCTTTT. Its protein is CAISVGANEKLSF.

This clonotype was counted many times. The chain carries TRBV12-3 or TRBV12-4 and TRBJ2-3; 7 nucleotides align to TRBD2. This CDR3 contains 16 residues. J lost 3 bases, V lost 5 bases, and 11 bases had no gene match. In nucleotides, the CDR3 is TGTGCCAGCAGTATTCCCCCGGGACTACAGACAGATACGCAGTATTTT. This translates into CASSIPPGLQTDTQYF.

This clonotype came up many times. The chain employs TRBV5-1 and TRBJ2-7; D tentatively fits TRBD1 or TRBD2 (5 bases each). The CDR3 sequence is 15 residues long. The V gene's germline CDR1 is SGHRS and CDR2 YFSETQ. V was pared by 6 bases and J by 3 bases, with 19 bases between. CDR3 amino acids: CASTHSGPSFYEQYF. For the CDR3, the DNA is TGCGCCAGCACCCATTCGGGACCCTCTTTCTACGAGCAGTACTTC.

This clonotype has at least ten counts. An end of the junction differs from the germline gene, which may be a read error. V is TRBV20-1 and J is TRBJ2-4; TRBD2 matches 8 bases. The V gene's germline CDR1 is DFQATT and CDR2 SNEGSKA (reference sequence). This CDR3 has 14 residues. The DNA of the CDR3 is TGCAGTGCCAGAGAGGGCGGGGGGAAAAACATTCAGTACTTC. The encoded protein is CSAREGGGKNIQYF.

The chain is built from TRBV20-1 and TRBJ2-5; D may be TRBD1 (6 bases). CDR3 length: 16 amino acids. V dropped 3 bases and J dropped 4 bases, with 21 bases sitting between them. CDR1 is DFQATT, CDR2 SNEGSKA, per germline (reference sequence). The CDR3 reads CSARGQAAGHGETQYF. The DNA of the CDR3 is TGCAGTGCTAGGGGACAAGCGGCGGGCCACGGAGAGACCCAGTACTTC.

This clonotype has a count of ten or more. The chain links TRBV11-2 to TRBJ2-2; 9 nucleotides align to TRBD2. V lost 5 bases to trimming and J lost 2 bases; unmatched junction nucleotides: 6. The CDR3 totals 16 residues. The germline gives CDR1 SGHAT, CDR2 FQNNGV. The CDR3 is CASSPPSGANTGELFF. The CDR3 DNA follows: TGTGCCAGCAGCCCCCCTAGCGGGGCTAACACCGGGGAGCTGTTTTTT.

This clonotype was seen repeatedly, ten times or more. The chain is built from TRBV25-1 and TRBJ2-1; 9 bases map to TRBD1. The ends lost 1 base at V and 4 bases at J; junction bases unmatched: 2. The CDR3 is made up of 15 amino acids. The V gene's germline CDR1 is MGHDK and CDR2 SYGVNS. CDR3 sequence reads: CASSEWGQGYNEQFF. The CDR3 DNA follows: TGTGCCAGCAGTGAATGGGGACAGGGTTACAATGAGCAGTTCTTC.

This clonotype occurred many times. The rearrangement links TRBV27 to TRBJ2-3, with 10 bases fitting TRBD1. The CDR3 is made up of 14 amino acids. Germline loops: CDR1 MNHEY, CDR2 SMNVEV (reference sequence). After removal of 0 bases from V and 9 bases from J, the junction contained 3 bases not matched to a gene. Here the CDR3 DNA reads TGTGCCAGCAGTTTATCGAGACAGGGGGCGACGCAGTATTTT. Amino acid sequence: CASSLSRQGATQYF.

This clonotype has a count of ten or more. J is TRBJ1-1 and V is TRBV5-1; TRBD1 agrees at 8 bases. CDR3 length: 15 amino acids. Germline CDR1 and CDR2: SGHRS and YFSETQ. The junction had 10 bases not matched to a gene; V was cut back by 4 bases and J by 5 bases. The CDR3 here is CASSTGAGGPTEAFF. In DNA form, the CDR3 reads TGCGCCAGCAGCACTGGGGCAGGGGGCCCGACTGAAGCTTTCTTT.

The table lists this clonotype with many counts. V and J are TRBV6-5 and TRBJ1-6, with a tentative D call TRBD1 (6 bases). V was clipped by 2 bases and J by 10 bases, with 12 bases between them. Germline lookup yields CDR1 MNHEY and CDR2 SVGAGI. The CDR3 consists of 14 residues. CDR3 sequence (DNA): TGTGCCAGCAGTTACGGGGGGCGAGAATCACCCCTCCACTTT. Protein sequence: CASSYGGRESPLHF.

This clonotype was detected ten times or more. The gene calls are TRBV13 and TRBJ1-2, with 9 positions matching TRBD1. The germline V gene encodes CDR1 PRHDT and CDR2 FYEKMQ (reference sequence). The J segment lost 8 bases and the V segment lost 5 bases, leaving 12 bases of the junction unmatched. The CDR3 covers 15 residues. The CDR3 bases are TGTGCCAGCAGCGCCCGGGACAGGGAAAGAAGGGGCTACACCTTC. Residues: CASSARDRERRGYTF.

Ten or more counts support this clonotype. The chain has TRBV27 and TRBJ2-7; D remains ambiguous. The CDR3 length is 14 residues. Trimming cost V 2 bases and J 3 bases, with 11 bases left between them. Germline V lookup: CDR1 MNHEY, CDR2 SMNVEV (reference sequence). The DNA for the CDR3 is TGTGCCAGCAGTTTAAGTTCAGATCTCTACGAGCAGTACTTC. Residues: CASSLSSDLYEQYF.

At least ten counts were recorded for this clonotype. CDR3 DNA: TGTGCCAGCAGCCAGGACACTCGAGGGATGTTCAATGAGCAGTTCTTC. Translated: CASSQDTRGMFNEQFF. The J gene is TRBJ2-1, the V gene TRBV3-1; possibly TRBD1 or TRBD2 for D (5 bases each). This CDR3 is 16 amino acids long. Germline CDR1 and CDR2: LGHDT and YNNKEL (reference sequence). The germline V and J ends were trimmed by 3 bases and 6 bases, with 18 bases remaining between them.

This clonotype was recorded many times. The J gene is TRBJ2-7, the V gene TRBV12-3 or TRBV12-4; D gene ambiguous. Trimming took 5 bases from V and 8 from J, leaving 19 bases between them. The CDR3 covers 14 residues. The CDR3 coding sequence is TGTGCCAGCAGTCCCCGGACGAGAAGACTCCAGCAGTACTTC. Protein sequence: CASSPRTRRLQQYF.

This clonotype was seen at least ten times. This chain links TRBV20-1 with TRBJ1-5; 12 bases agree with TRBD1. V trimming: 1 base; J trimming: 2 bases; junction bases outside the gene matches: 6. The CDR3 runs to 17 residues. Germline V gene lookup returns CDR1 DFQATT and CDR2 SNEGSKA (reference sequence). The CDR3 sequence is CSARGGGTGGGNQPQHF. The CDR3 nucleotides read TGCAGTGCTAGAGGCGGAGGGACAGGGGGCGGCAATCAGCCCCAGCATTTT.

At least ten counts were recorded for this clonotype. The CDR3, as DNA: TGTGCCAGCAGCTTAGAACGTAGTGCCACCCAGTACTTC. Its protein is CASSLERSATQYF. The chain has TRBV13 and TRBJ2-5; no firm D call. Trimming pared 1 base from V and 8 bases from J, leaving 11 bases between. Germline CDR1 is PRHDT and CDR2 is FYEKMQ (reference sequence). This CDR3 is 13 amino acids long.

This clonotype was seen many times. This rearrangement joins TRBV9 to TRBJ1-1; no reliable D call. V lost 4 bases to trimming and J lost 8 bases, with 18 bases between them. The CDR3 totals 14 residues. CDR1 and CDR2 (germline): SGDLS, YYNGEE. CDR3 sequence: CASSPLFPGSEAFF. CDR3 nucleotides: TGTGCCAGCAGCCCCCTCTTTCCGGGAAGCGAAGCTTTCTTT.